These 4 T cell receptor beta chains share one sample of origin, sequenced in a study of blood T cell repertoires in COVID-19. The assay was immunoSEQ multiplex PCR, and TCRdb's table has in-frame clones only and misses some. Here the sample spans under 200,000 clones, 80% to 90% being singletons. The material sequenced was peripheral blood. Receptor source: a man aged 25-45 years with active or convalescent COVID-19.

V and J are TRBV10-1 and TRBJ2-1; the D is unclear. The CDR3 is made up of 13 amino acids. CDR1 and CDR2 from the germline V gene are WNHNN and SYGVQD (reference sequence). V was cut by 5 bases and J by 2 bases, with 7 bases left in between. CDR3 sequence: CASSPRAYNEQFF. The CDR3 DNA is TGCGCCAGCAGTCCACGGGCCTACAATGAGCAGTTCTTC.

This clone was found once. V is TRBV7-2 and J is TRBJ2-3, with 10 bases identical to TRBD1. Germline CDR1 is SGHTA and CDR2 is FQGNSA. V lost 2 bases to trimming and J lost 6 bases; unmatched junction nucleotides: 5. This CDR3 region has 15 residues. CDR3 sequence (DNA): TGTGCCAGCAGCTTAATGACAGGGGGCAGGGATACGCAGTATTTT. Its translation: CASSLMTGGRDTQYF.

This clone was observed a single time. The chain combines TRBV19 with TRBJ2-1, with 9 bases fitting TRBD2. The J segment lost 2 bases and the V segment lost 7 bases, leaving 6 bases of the junction unmatched. CDR1 is LNHDA and CDR2 is SQIVND in the germline V gene (reference sequence). This CDR3 has 15 amino acids. The CDR3 here is CASTSTSGTYNEQFF. Here the CDR3 DNA reads TGTGCCAGTACCTCGACTAGCGGCACCTACAATGAGCAGTTCTTC. The whole variable domain, filled in from reference TRBV19 and TRBJ2-1, reads DGGITQSPKYLFRKEGQNVTLSCEQNLNHDAMYWYRQDPGQGLRLIYYSQIVNDFQKGDIAEGYSVSREKKESFPLTVTSAQKNPTAFYLCASTSTSGTYNEQFFGPGTRLTVL.

There are a few counts of this clone. The genes are TRBV21-1 and TRBJ2-1; TRBD2, the D gene given by the table, was not confirmed from the DNA. TRBV21-1 is a pseudogene. The CDR3 has 16 residues. As DNA, the CDR3 is TGTGCCAGCAGCAAAAAGTGGAGGCGCTCCTACAATGAGCAGTTCTTC. Translation: CASSKKWRRSYNEQFF.